This T cell receptor beta chain was obtained from a study of cytomegalovirus exposure and HLA in healthy donors. Study outcomes and limitations: HLA allele associations emerged for some 16,000 TCR beta sequences in a later analysis, at 0.05 false discovery rate. Among the CMV-associated chains, a few were confirmed in vitro as specific for CMV antigens.

The PCR contained 60 Vbeta and 13 Jbeta primers. Per the authors' pipeline: Counted up in a later analysis, unique TCR beta chains came to some 80 million, with around 9.9 million shared. Sequenced by immunoSEQ multiplex PCR; TCRdb stores in-frame clones only, minus some. The DNA was the basis for D and trimming; V, J and clone size are from that table. This sample's table reports about 170,000 clones. Turning to this clone: The antigen is not known.

This clonotype originated in a woman between 18 and 29 years old in good health and CMV-seropositive. Specimen: PBMCs.

The CDR3 region has the DNA TGCGCCAGCAGCTTGGTTCCTAGCGGGAGGGCTTCTGACGAGCAGTACTTC. Its protein product is CASSLVPSGRASDEQYF. The V and J genes are TRBV5-1 and TRBJ2-7; TRBD2 matches at 12 bases. J gave up 5 bases and V 0 bases, and 9 bases lay outside the gene matches. CDR3 length: 17 residues. Germline lookup yields CDR1 SGHRS and CDR2 YFSETQ.